Below are 27 T cell receptor beta chains sequenced from a single sample in a study of blood T cell repertoires in COVID-19. Sequenced by immunoSEQ multiplex PCR; TCRdb stores in-frame clones only, minus some. Here the sample spans about 120,000 clones, around three quarters being singletons. Sequenced material: peripheral blood. Every receptor here comes from a woman older than 75 with acute or convalescent COVID-19.

V gene TRBV6-5 combines with J gene TRBJ1-2; 7 bases agree with TRBD1. V lost 2 bases and J lost 8; bases outside the gene matches: 11. The length of the CDR3 is 15 residues. Germline loops: CDR1 MNHEY, CDR2 SVGAGI. CDR3 nucleotides: TGTGCCAGCAGTTACCTAGGGGGCCGGGTTGGAGGCTACACCTTC. Translating it yields CASSYLGGRVGGYTF.

The rearrangement links TRBV6-4 to TRBJ2-1; D gene unclear. Germline V gene data show CDR1 as MRHNA and CDR2 as SNTAGT. The CDR3 totals 16 residues. Deletions cut 0 bases from V and 9 bases from J, with 18 bases between. The CDR3 DNA is TGTGCCAGCAGTGACTCGAAGTTCGGTCCGTCGGGTGAGCAGTTCTTC. Residues: CASSDSKFGPSGEQFF.

The chain employs TRBV18 and TRBJ2-1, with 7 bases matching TRBD2. Germline loops: CDR1 KGHSH, CDR2 LQKENI. CDR3 length: 16 residues. J lost 5 bases, V lost 3 bases, and 10 bases had no gene match. The chain's CDR3 is CASSPPSLGGDNEQFF. CDR3 bases: TGTGCCAGCTCACCCCCCTCGTTGGGGGGGGACAATGAGCAGTTCTTC.

The V call is TRBV6-1, the J call TRBJ1-5; 8 nucleotides align to TRBD1. From germline, CDR1 is MNHNS and CDR2 SASEGT. The length of the CDR3 is 14 residues. V lost 2 bases to trimming and J lost 5 bases; unmatched junction nucleotides: 2. The chain's CDR3 is CASSEQGAYQPQHF. As DNA, the CDR3 is TGTGCCAGCAGTGAACAGGGGGCTTATCAGCCCCAGCATTTT.

This rearrangement joins TRBV5-5 to TRBJ1-1; D uncertain. Deletions cut 1 base from V and 3 bases from J, with 10 bases between. This CDR3 contains 14 residues. CDR1 and CDR2 (germline): SGHKS, YYEKEE (reference sequence). CDR3 nucleotide sequence: TGTGCCAGCAGCTTGCGGGGAATGCACACTGAAGCTTTCTTT. Protein product: CASSLRGMHTEAFF.

For the CDR3, the DNA is TGTGCCAGCAGCCCTGAAGGACAGGGATATTCACCCCTCCACTTT. Translated, it gives CASSPEGQGYSPLHF. This chain uses TRBV7-2 with TRBJ1-6; 8 positions agree with TRBD1. The CDR3 runs 15 residues. Trimming cost V 5 bases and J 8 bases; bases outside gene matches: 8. Germline V gives CDR1 SGHTA, CDR2 FQGNSA. The whole variable domain, remainder taken from reference TRBV7-2 and TRBJ1-6, is GAGVSQSPSNKVTEKGKDVELRCDPISGHTALYWYRQSLGQGLEFLIYFQGNSAPDKSGLPSDRFSAERTGGSVSTLTIQRTQQEDSAVYLCASSPEGQGYSPLHFGNGTRLTVT.

This clone appeared once. This rearrangement joins TRBV24-1 to TRBJ2-5; D is undetermined. Germline values: CDR1 KGHDR, CDR2 SFDVKD. Between the trimmed V and J ends, which lost 5 bases and 1 base, there was a span of 13 bases. The CDR3 loop spans 15 amino acids. The CDR3 DNA follows: TGTGCCACCAGTGCCCCGAAGGAGCCCCAAGAGACCCAGTACTTC. It specifies CATSAPKEPQETQYF.

CDR3 in amino acids: CASSYRGGGEKLFF. In nucleotides, the CDR3 is TGTGCCAGCAGTTATCGGGGGGGTGGAGAAAAACTGTTTTTT. The chain links TRBV6-6 to TRBJ1-4, with D possibly being TRBD1 (5 bases). This CDR3 is 14 amino acids long. The V gene's germline CDR1 is MNHNY and CDR2 SVGAGI (reference sequence). V was clipped by 3 bases and J by 8 bases, with 13 bases between them.

This chain connects TRBV18 to TRBJ2-3, with 13 bases aligning to TRBD2. The germline V gene encodes CDR1 KGHSH and CDR2 LQKENI. V shed 5 bases and J 3 bases; nucleotides not matched to a gene: 8. The CDR3 has 17 residues. The CDR3 coding sequence is TGTGCCAGCTCAGGCGGACCGGGACTAGCGGGAACAGATACGCAGTATTTT. Amino acid sequence: CASSGGPGLAGTDTQYF.

The chain recombines TRBV12-1 with TRBJ2-7; the table assigns TRBD2, which was not confirmed against the DNA. TRBV12-1 is designated a pseudogene. The CDR3 length is 15 residues. CDR3 nucleotide sequence: TGTGCCAGCAGCCCCTCGGGTTATACCTCCTACGAGCAGTACTTC. The encoded protein is CASSPSGYTSYEQYF.

J is TRBJ1-1 and V is TRBV30; D gene uncertain. The CDR3 is 13 residues long. The V end was cut by 2 bases, the J end by 2 bases, with 9 bases between. In germline, CDR1 is GTSNPN, CDR2 SVGIG (reference sequence). The CDR3 bases are TGTGCCTGGAGTTCCCAAGCTAACACTGAAGCTTTCTTT. It is translated as CAWSSQANTEAFF.

The chain has TRBV6-6 and TRBJ2-7; 10 positions match TRBD2. J gave up 2 bases and V 0 bases, and 4 bases lay outside the gene matches. Germline CDR1 is MNHNY and CDR2 is SVGAGI (reference sequence). This CDR3 region has 16 residues. The CDR3 here is CASSYSLAGGTYEQYF. The CDR3 nucleotides are TGTGCCAGCAGTTACTCGTTAGCGGGGGGAACCTACGAGCAGTACTTC.

This chain connects TRBV9 to TRBJ1-5; 7 bases line up with TRBD1. After removal of 3 bases from V and 7 bases from J, the junction contained 7 bases not matched to a gene. The CDR3 spans 14 residues. Germline values: CDR1 SGDLS, CDR2 YYNGEE. CDR3 amino acids: CASSGRTGGQPQHF. CDR3 coding DNA: TGTGCCAGCAGCGGCCGGACAGGAGGGCAGCCCCAGCATTTT.

V usage is TRBV4-3 and J usage is TRBJ1-4; no clear D gene. The CDR3 has 15 amino acids. CDR1 is LGHNA, CDR2 YSLEER, per germline. Trimming shortened V by 8 bases and J by 0 bases, and 13 bases separated the two germline ends. Written as DNA, the CDR3 is TGCGCCAGCGGCTTCATGGGAGCAACTAATGAAAAACTGTTTTTT. Encoded protein: CASGFMGATNEKLFF.

This clone turned up a few times. The chain employs TRBV5-1 and TRBJ1-4, with TRBD1 as a possible D gene (5 bases). The V gene lost 2 bases and the J gene lost 3 bases, with 14 bases spanning the gap. Germline CDR1 reads SGHRS; CDR2 reads YFSETQ. This CDR3 spans 16 amino acids. Here the CDR3 reads CASSLGGVGANEKLFF. CDR3 sequence (DNA): TGCGCCAGCAGCTTAGGAGGGGTTGGGGCTAATGAAAAACTGTTTTTT.

The J gene is TRBJ2-7, the V gene TRBV5-1, with no clear D. CDR3 size: 13 residues. Trimming removed 3 bases from V and 6 bases from J, with 13 bases in between. Germline CDR1 and CDR2: SGHRS and YFSETQ. The CDR3 loop reads CASSSATSSEQYF. The CDR3 nucleotides read TGCGCCAGCAGCTCGGCGACATCTTCCGAGCAGTACTTC.

V and J are TRBV7-2 and TRBJ2-1; D possibly corresponds to TRBD2 (6 bases). This CDR3 region has 14 residues. The V and J ends lost 0 bases and 9 bases respectively, with 12 bases between them. Germline lookup yields CDR1 SGHTA and CDR2 FQGNSA. As DNA, the CDR3 is TGTGCCAGCAGCTTAGCGCTAATCGGGGGTGAGCAGTTCTTC. Its protein is CASSLALIGGEQFF. The full variable domain, its missing parts supplied by reference TRBV7-2 and TRBJ2-1, is GAGVSQSPSNKVTEKGKDVELRCDPISGHTALYWYRQSLGQGLEFLIYFQGNSAPDKSGLPSDRFSAERTGGSVSTLTIQRTQQEDSAVYLCASSLALIGGEQFFGPGTRLTVL.

The J gene is TRBJ1-1, the V gene TRBV5-4; D possibly corresponds to TRBD1 (6 bases). Per germline, CDR1 SGHNT and CDR2 YYREEE (reference sequence). The V gene lost 1 base and the J gene lost 10 bases, with 14 bases spanning the gap. This CDR3 has 13 amino acids. CDR3 sequence reads: CASSLHGQLIAFF. In DNA form, the CDR3 reads TGTGCCAGCAGCTTGCATGGACAGCTTATAGCTTTCTTT.

This rearrangement joins TRBV28 to TRBJ1-1, with TRBD1 identical over 9 bases. Germline V gene lookup returns CDR1 MDHEN and CDR2 SYDVKM. V was clipped by 10 bases and J by 0 bases; unmatched bases: 9. The length of the CDR3 is 15 residues. The CDR3, as DNA: TGTGCCATAGTCCCGGGACAGGGTTTGAACACTGAAGCTTTCTTT. Amino acid sequence: CAIVPGQGLNTEAFF.

V and J are TRBV18 and TRBJ1-4, with a weak D call TRBD1 (6 bases). The CDR3 extends over 15 amino acids. In germline, CDR1 is KGHSH, CDR2 LQKENI. Trimming removed 5 bases at V and 8 bases at J, with 18 bases between. The CDR3 region is CASSSRTVFEEKLFF. In nucleotides, the CDR3 is TGTGCCAGCTCATCGAGGACAGTCTTCGAAGAAAAACTGTTTTTT.

V and J are TRBV3-1 (or the pseudogene TRBV3-2) and TRBJ2-6; 7 bases are shared with TRBD1. CDR3 length: 15 amino acids. CDR1 is LGHDT, CDR2 YNNKEL, per germline (reference sequence). Unmatched junction bases numbered 3, after V lost 5 bases and J lost 2 bases. The CDR3 nucleotides are TGTGCCAGCAGCTCCCAGGGGGCTGGGGCCAACGTCCTGACTTTC. This codes for CASSSQGAGANVLTF.

This CDR3 is CSASGGTSEFGYF. DNA of the CDR3: TGCAGTGCTAGTGGTGGGACTAGCGAGTTCGGGTACTTC. The chain uses TRBV20-1 and TRBJ2-5, with 10 nucleotides matching TRBD2. Germline CDR1 reads DFQATT; CDR2 reads SNEGSKA (reference sequence). Unmatched junction bases numbered 11, after V lost 3 bases and J lost 13 bases. The CDR3 has 13 residues.

V usage is TRBV27 and J usage is TRBJ2-3; 10 bases agree with TRBD2. This CDR3 is built from 17 residues. Germline V gene lookup returns CDR1 MNHEY and CDR2 SMNVEV (reference sequence). The J segment lost 1 base and the V segment lost 5 bases, leaving 9 bases of the junction unmatched. The CDR3 DNA sequence: TGTGCCAGCAGTCCCCTGGGGCTAGCGGGGGGCACAGATACGCAGTATTTT. Translation gives CASSPLGLAGGTDTQYF.

V usage is TRBV30 and J usage is TRBJ2-5, with D maybe TRBD2 (6 bases). Looked up from germline, CDR1 is GTSNPN and CDR2 is SVGIG (reference sequence). The CDR3 contains 15 residues. Trimming removed 0 bases at V and 5 bases at J, with 16 bases between. Written as DNA, the CDR3 is TGTGCCTGGAGTGTACTCACGGCGGGAAGGGAGACCCAGTACTTC. It yields the protein CAWSVLTAGRETQYF.

The rearrangement joins TRBV29-1 to TRBJ1-1; 8 bases match TRBD1. Germline values: CDR1 SQVTM, CDR2 ANQGSEA. V dropped 6 bases and J dropped 2; count of bases not matched to a gene: 8. The CDR3 is made up of 14 amino acids. The CDR3 region is CSVSPGTGNTEAFF. The CDR3 DNA follows: TGCAGCGTGAGCCCGGGGACAGGAAACACTGAAGCTTTCTTT.

The chain is built from TRBV5-4 and TRBJ1-1, with D maybe TRBD1 (6 bases). CDR1 and CDR2 (germline): SGHNT, YYREEE (reference sequence). V lost 1 base to trimming and J lost 0 bases, with 13 bases between them. The CDR3 is 16 amino acids. The CDR3 here is CASSLSVQGMNTEAFF. The DNA of the CDR3 is TGTGCCAGCAGCTTGTCGGTTCAGGGGATGAACACTGAAGCTTTCTTT.

The CDR3 nucleotides read TGTGCCAGCAGATCCACCGGGACAGGGCGATTCTCTGGAAACACCATATATTTT. This encodes CASRSTGTGRFSGNTIYF. The V gene is TRBV28, the J gene TRBJ1-3; 9 bases match TRBD1. Trimming took 6 bases from V and 0 from J; bases not matched to a gene: 12. Germline CDR1 reads MDHEN; CDR2 reads SYDVKM. The CDR3 runs to 18 residues.